The source of this T cell receptor beta chain is a study of cytomegalovirus exposure and HLA in healthy donors. The PCR used 60 Vbeta and 13 Jbeta primers. Only in-frame clones appear in the TCRdb table, and some are missing; sequencing was by immunoSEQ multiplex PCR. The profile shows some 140,000 clones, 79% of them singletons. Germline CDR1 and CDR2: SGDLS and YYNGEE. This CDR3 region has 15 residues. V was pared by 1 base and J by 0 bases, with 8 bases between. Comments on this clone: Other DNA sequences from this sample encode an identical CDR3 as well.

The sequenced sample consisted of PBMCs. The origin of this receptor is a female donor in good health and CMV-seronegative. The V call is TRBV9, the J call TRBJ2-1; weak D call: TRBD2 (5 bases). In DNA form, the CDR3 reads TGTGCCAGCAGCGTAAGCGGAAACTCCTACAATGAGCAGTTCTTC. It codes for CASSVSGNSYNEQFF.